The sequence of this T cell receptor (beta chain) was determined in a study of blood T cell repertoires in COVID-19. The authors' processing: Amplified reference gene primers provided the basis for estimating nucleated cell counts. Assay: immunoSEQ multiplex PCR; the TCRdb copy retains only in-frame clones and omits some. For V, J and clone size, that table is used; D and trimming come from the DNA. The sample gives 380,000 or so clones, 88% of which show up once; around 0.95% is in the top ten. The sample comprised PBMCs or T cells enriched from blood (not recorded which). This sequence originates from a young woman with acute COVID-19.

Here the CDR3 DNA reads TGTGCCAGCAGCGCATACCGGGGGGCGAACACCGGGGAGCTGTTTTTT. It is translated as CASSAYRGANTGELFF. The chain has TRBV9 and TRBJ2-2; 7 bases are a match to TRBD2. CDR3 length: 16 residues. V shed 3 bases, J shed 0 bases, and the junction held 5 bases outside the gene matches. Germline-derived CDR1 and CDR2 are SGDLS and YYNGEE.